This T cell receptor (beta chain) was retrieved from a study of early T cells in non-severe SARS-CoV-2 infection. Study information: Bulk RNA from unsorted whole blood was sequenced; chains were unpaired. Broader study findings: A preference for anti-spike CD8 responses marked VDJdb matching, which missed private and CD4 specificities.

CDR1 is SGHAT and CDR2 is FQDESV in the germline V gene (reference sequence). This CDR3 has 13 amino acids. V was trimmed by 6 bases and J by 3 bases, leaving 9 bases between them. Unique molecular identifiers were attached to individual cDNA molecules. TCRdb re-called the 5' RACE reads through MiXCR, storing one row per CDR3 protein. The sample contains around 40,000 distinct CDR3 sequences, over 5% of which appear only once. This clonotype is termed medium-sized. The antigen remains unidentified. The rearrangement links TRBV11-1 to TRBJ2-1, with D possibly matching TRBD2 (5 bases). The origin of this receptor is an adult who was a healthcare worker with PCR-confirmed SARS-CoV-2 infection or an uninfected control (not recorded which). Source material: whole blood. In DNA, the CDR3 is TGTGCCAGCAGTCTCCGGGGCTACAATGAGCAGTTCTTC. Its protein product is CASSLRGYNEQFF.